This T cell receptor beta chain was found in a study of Ad26.COV2.S vaccination and SARS-CoV-2 variants (dated by TCRdb to the early 2020s). Broadly, across the study: Vaccine-arm donors were drawn from COV1001, a multicentre, randomized, double-blind, placebo-controlled phase I-IIa trial of Ad26.COV2.S in healthy adults. Ad26.COV2.S was administered intramuscularly at 5 x 10^10 or 1 x 10^11 viral particles, either as a single shot or as two shots given 56 days apart. TCRbeta repertoire sequencing was used to assess the specificity and breadth of SARS-CoV-2-reactive T cell receptors after Ad26.COV2.S vaccination. The TCR-sequenced set comprised around 32 samples: some 19 Ad26.COV2.S vaccine recipients, 5 placebo recipients and 8 SARS-CoV-2 convalescent individuals. Trial participants were randomized into five groups of five, in which low-dose or high-dose Ad26.COV2.S was given once or twice, or placebo was given on both occasions. Investigators did not know the trial group allocation while performing experiments and assessing outcomes.

Points the paper makes about the study in general: The authors noted that total T cell responses may have been underestimated by the TCR breadth and depth analyses. Compared with placebo recipients, Ad26.COV2.S recipients showed higher spike-specific TCR breadth (P = 0.0014). After vaccination, substantial breadth of spike-specific CD8+ and CD4+ T cell responses was reported. The study lacked the statistical power to compare responses across vaccine doses or regimens. Non-spike TCR breadth was comparable between vaccine and placebo recipients, consistent with the vaccine containing only spike.

What the treatment or condition label conveys for this sample: some 19 received Ad26.COV2.S at low or high dose, single or two shots; 5 received placebo; per-sample allocation not given. Repertoires of vaccine and placebo recipients were sequenced from samples taken on day 63 after the first injection. Between 29 July and 7 August 2020, Cohort 1b enrolled about 27 adults aged 18-55 years at one site in Boston, USA. Ad26.COV2.S was a replication-incompetent adenovirus type 26 vector expressing a prefusion-stabilized SARS-CoV-2 spike protein from the original Wuhan strain. Reading from cysteine to phenylalanine, the CDR3 counts 16 amino acids. Here the CDR3 DNA is all that survives: 48 bases in frame from base 1. V has 5 bases trimmed and J has 5 bases trimmed; junction bases matching no gene number 12. From a lookup of the germline V gene, CDR1 and CDR2 are SGHVS and FQNEAQ. The immunoSEQ Assay was used to sequence TCRbeta CDR3 regions. After extraction, genomic DNA underwent amplification by bias-controlled multiplex PCR, followed by high-throughput sequencing. The study's processing was this. To quantify the absolute abundance of every unique TCRbeta CDR3 region, sequences were collapsed and filtered. Usable DNA was measured by amplifying reference genes present in all nucleated cells, and TCRbeta template counts were normalized to that usable DNA to estimate T cell fraction. Repertoire TCRs were annotated as SARS-CoV-2-specific by exact matching of V gene, CDR3 amino acid sequence and J gene to a known reactive TCR set. MIRA supplied the reference SARS-CoV-2 TCR set, which was filtered for enrichment in COVID-19-positive ImmuneCODE repertoires so that public or cross-reactive TCRs were removed. Based on the MIRA antigens, annotated TCRs were further analysed at the level of specific ORF or position within ORF. Depth was the summed frequency of annotated unique rearrangements, while breadth was defined as annotated unique rearrangements over total unique productive rearrangements. Two-sided Wilcoxon rank-sum tests were applied when comparing TCR breadth between groups. Entries here come from immuneACCESS through TCRdb and include only in-frame sequences with V and J called. Some clones fail to appear in such tables; in the studies checked, an unresolved V gene covers under half of the shortfall, and the cause of the remainder is unknown. V and J calls and clone size are those listed in that table; D and trimming were worked out from the DNA. The sample has about 420,000 clones on record, more than 75% of them singletons. The top ten hold around 3.6% of the sample.

Turning to this clone: This clone's antigen is unknown. There are no base qualities to consult, and no much larger clone falls within one base.

Source: peripheral blood, taken in a trial of Ad26.COV2.S vaccine versus placebo. This TCR derives from a person aged 18-60 years who received the Ad26.COV2.S COVID-19 vaccine or a placebo. The rearrangement joined TRBV7-8 to TRBJ1-2, with 9 bases aligning to TRBD1. The CDR3 loop reads CASSHRGGQGSYGYTF. The base sequence is TGTGCCAGCAGCCACCGGGGGGGACAGGGCTCATATGGCTACACCTTC. With the portions outside the CDR3 filled from the reference TRBV7-8 and TRBJ1-2 genes, the complete variable region becomes GAGVSQSPRYKVAKRGQDVALRCDPISGHVSLFWYQQALGQGPEFLTYFQNEAQLDKSGLPSDRFFAERPEGSVSTLKIQRTQQEDSAVYLCASSHRGGQGSYGYTFGSGTRLTVV.